A selection of T cell receptor beta chains follows, all from one sample in a study of shared clonotypes between healthy human individuals. The assay was immunoSEQ multiplex PCR, and TCRdb's table has in-frame clones only and misses some. The sample lists fewer than 350,000 clones; around 90% were seen once. Specimen: memory CD8+ T cells sorted from blood. The receptors here all came from a man aged 18 to 29 in good health. The CDR3 runs from the conserved cysteine through the conserved F or W. A D gene is named only where the DNA matches it firmly. The size of a clone is reported for some rows only, either as once, few or many, or as a class for expanded clones.

TRBV5-6,.,TRBJ2-7,.,TGTGCCAGCAGCTTTACCACATCGAACGACGGTGTCTACGAGCAGTACTTC,CASSFTTSNDGVYEQYF
TRBV6-5,once,TRBJ2-7,.,TGTGCCAGCGGTGTTGTATGGGACACGGGCTACGAGCAGTACTTC,CASGVVWDTGYEQYF
TRBV4-1,.,TRBJ2-7,TRBD1,TGCGCCAGCAGCCTACCCGACACCGGGACAGGAAATACCTACGAGCAGTACTTC,CASSLPDTGTGNTYEQYF
TRBV15,many,TRBJ2-5,.,TGTGCCACCAGCAGAGGGGAGAGGCAATGGGAAGAGACCCAGTACTTC,CATSRGERQWEETQYF
TRBV5-1,.,TRBJ1-6,.,TGCGCCAGCAGCTTGAAAGGTACCTCCTATAATTCACCCCTCCACTTT,CASSLKGTSYNSPLHF
TRBV5-1,.,TRBJ2-7,TRBD2,TGCGCCAGCAGCTTGGATCCGGGGGGTTACGAGCAGTACTTC,CASSLDPGGYEQYF
TRBV7-9,.,TRBJ1-5,.,TGTGCCAGCAGCTTAGGACATTCCAATCAGCCCCAGCATTTT,CASSLGHSNQPQHF
TRBV5-4,.,TRBJ2-7,.,TGTGCCAGCAGCTTGGGACAGTTGCCCAACTCCTACGAGCAGTACTTC,CASSLGQLPNSYEQYF
TRBV4-3,.,TRBJ1-2,.,TGCGCCAGCAGCCAAGACCAGCCCGGCGACGGCTATGGCTACACCTTC,CASSQDQPGDGYGYTF
TRBV9,.,TRBJ2-4,TRBD1,TGTGCCAGCAGCGTAGCTTCCGGGACAGGGGACAAAAACATTCAGTACTTC,CASSVASGTGDKNIQYF
TRBV27,.,TRBJ1-2,TRBD1,TGTGCCAGCACCACGAGGGGGACAGGGCATGGCTACACCTTC,CASTTRGTGHGYTF
TRBV27,few,TRBJ2-7,.,TGTGCCAGCAGCTCCCGCTCAAATTACTACGAGCAGTACTTC,CASSSRSNYYEQYF
TRBV19,.,TRBJ2-7,.,TGTGCCAGTAGTATGGGGCACGTCGCCTACGAGCAGTACTTC,CASSMGHVAYEQYF
TRBV4-1,.,TRBJ2-7,TRBD2,TGCGCCAGCAGCCAAATGCCGTCGACTAGCGGAATCTACGAGCAGTACTTC,CASSQMPSTSGIYEQYF
TRBV7-9,.,TRBJ1-4,.,TGTGCCAGCAGCTTATCTTATTTCGGGGGCTTTGCTGAAAAACTGTTTTTT,CASSLSYFGGFAEKLFF
TRBV27,.,TRBJ2-2,.,TGTGCCAGCAGTTTACCCGAATTCGGGGAGCTGTTTTTT,CASSLPEFGELFF
TRBV7-9,.,TRBJ2-7,TRBD1,TGTGCCAGCAGCTTAGAGCCGACAGGGCAGGGGTACTCCTACGAGCAGTACTTC,CASSLEPTGQGYSYEQYF
TRBV5-1,.,TRBJ1-2,TRBD1,TGCGCCAGCAGCTTGGTTCAGGGGGAGGTCTATGGCTACACCTTC,CASSLVQGEVYGYTF
TRBV5-1,.,TRBJ1-2,.,TGCGCCAGCAGCGAAAACGGAGGGGGGGCCTCCCCCTATGGCTACACCTTC,CASSENGGGASPYGYTF
TRBV7-9,.,TRBJ1-4,TRBD1,TGTGCCAGCAGCTTAGCGGGACAGGGGGCAACTAATGAAAAACTGTTTTTT,CASSLAGQGATNEKLFF
TRBV10-3,.,TRBJ2-1,.,TGTGCCATCAGTGCGGACATCGAGCAGTTCTTC,CAISADIEQFF
TRBV14,.,TRBJ2-6,TRBD1,TGTGCCAGCAGAAGGACAGGTCTCTCTGGGGCCAACGTCCTGACTTTC,CASRRTGLSGANVLTF
TRBV5-1,.,TRBJ2-7,.,TGCGCCAGCAGCTTGACGGGAAAGGACTACGAGCAGTACTTC,CASSLTGKDYEQYF
TRBV30,.,TRBJ2-1,TRBD1,TGTGCCTGGAGTTGGGACAGGGGATACAATGAGCAGTTCTTC,CAWSWDRGYNEQFF
TRBV4-1,few,TRBJ2-7,TRBD1,TGCGCCAGCAGCCAAGTAGGGACAGGGGACTACGAGCAGTACTTC,CASSQVGTGDYEQYF
TRBV27,once,TRBJ1-1,.,TGTGCCAGCAGTTTACAGGAAAACACTGAAGCTTTCTTT,CASSLQENTEAFF
TRBV28,.,TRBJ2-7,.,TGTGCCAGCAGCACCACGGTCGGCTCCTACGAGCAGTACTTC,CASSTTVGSYEQYF
TRBV7-9,.,TRBJ1-2,TRBD1,TGTGCCAGCAGCTTATTGGGGACAGGTTATGGCTACACCTTC,CASSLLGTGYGYTF
TRBV7-9,once,TRBJ2-7,TRBD1,TGTGCCAGCAGCTTAGTGGGACAGGGGCTCCACGAGCAGTACTTC,CASSLVGQGLHEQYF
TRBV19,.,TRBJ2-5,TRBD2,TGTGCCAGTAGTATCTGGCGGGAGGGACAAGAGACCCAGTACTTC,CASSIWREGQETQYF
TRBV7-3,.,TRBJ1-2,.,TGTGCCAGCAGCTTCAATCCCTTCTATGGCTACACCTTC,CASSFNPFYGYTF
TRBV4-3,.,TRBJ2-7,.,TGCGCCAGCAGCCAAGATCTAGCCTACGAGCAGTACTTC,CASSQDLAYEQYF
TRBV10-3,.,TRBJ1-6,TRBD1,TGTGCCATCAGTGGGGACAGGTTAAAGGCGTACCATTCACCCCTCCACTTT,CAISGDRLKAYHSPLHF
TRBV5-4,.,TRBJ2-1,TRBD2,TGTGCCAGCAGCTTTCTTAGCGGGGGGGCCAATGAGCAGTTCTTC,CASSFLSGGANEQFF
TRBV7-9,.,TRBJ2-7,.,TGTGCCAGCAGGGGGCTGGGCGAGCAGTACTTC,CASRGLGEQYF
TRBV9,.,TRBJ2-7,.,TGTGCCAGCAGCGTAGGAGGGCCGGGGTACGAGCAGTACTTC,CASSVGGPGYEQYF
TRBV4-1,.,TRBJ2-7,.,TGCGCCAGCAGCGAGGGGCCCTCCTACGAGCAGTACTTC,CASSEGPSYEQYF
TRBV4-1,.,TRBJ2-7,TRBD1,TGCGCCAGCAGCCCCCTGTCAGGGGGCGTCTACGAGCAGTACTTC,CASSPLSGGVYEQYF
TRBV18,.,TRBJ2-7,.,TGTGCCAGCTCCGCCACGTATGAGGGAGAAGGGGTCTACGAGCAGTACTTC,CASSATYEGEGVYEQYF
TRBV19,few,TRBJ1-2,.,TGTGCCAGTAGCGGAGGGTATGGCTACACCTTC,CASSGGYGYTF
TRBV2,.,TRBJ2-4,TRBD2,TGTGCCAGCCGGAGGCTACTAGCGGAGTTTGACATTCAGTACTTC,CASRRLLAEFDIQYF
TRBV19,.,TRBJ1-1,.,TGTGCCAGTATAGGCGAGAACACTGAAGCTTTCTTT,CASIGENTEAFF
TRBV4-1,.,TRBJ2-3,.,TGCGCCAGCAGCCAAGAAGGACAGCCTCTGAATACGCAGTATTTT,CASSQEGQPLNTQYF
TRBV28,.,TRBJ2-3,.,TGTGCCACTATCGGACAGTCATCTAGCACAGATACGCAGTATTTT,CATIGQSSSTDTQYF
TRBV30,.,TRBJ2-1,.,TGTGCCTGGAGTGGGATCAGGGAAATGATCGGGAGCTCCTACAATGAGCAGTTCTTC,CAWSGIREMIGSSYNEQFF
TRBV28,.,TRBJ1-2,.,TGTGCCAGCAAAGAAGGGGCTAACTATGGCTACACCTTC,CASKEGANYGYTF
TRBV6-5,.,TRBJ2-1,TRBD1,TGTGCCAGCACCGCAGGAAGACAGGGGATCCATGAGCAGTTCTTC,CASTAGRQGIHEQFF
TRBV30,many,TRBJ1-1,.,TGTGCCTGGATTGACGGGGGCCTAACTATTCCTAACACTGAAGCTTTCTTT,CAWIDGGLTIPNTEAFF
TRBV7-9,.,TRBJ2-7,.,TGTGCCAGCAGCTTAGGAGGCGACGAGCAGTACTTC,CASSLGGDEQYF
TRBV7-8,.,TRBJ1-6,.,TGTGCCAGCAGCGTATCTTTGTCAGTACACAATTCACCCCTCCACTTT,CASSVSLSVHNSPLHF
TRBV27,.,TRBJ2-3,.,TGTGCCAGCAGTTTGTTTAGGGGGGAAGATACGCAGTATTTT,CASSLFRGEDTQYF
TRBV6-1,.,TRBJ2-2,.,TGTGCCAGCAGTGAGCCCCTGTTTACTAACACCGGGGAGCTGTTTTTT,CASSEPLFTNTGELFF
TRBV7-9,once,TRBJ1-2,.,TGTGCCAGCAGCTCTGGAGGGAACTATGGCTACACCTTC,CASSSGGNYGYTF